The rows below give T cell receptor beta chains drawn from one sample of a study of shared clonotypes between healthy human individuals. TCRdb's copy holds only in-frame clones and misses some; the assay was immunoSEQ multiplex PCR. The data show about 1.5 million clones, with 95% to 99% seen just once and approximately 0.44% held by the top ten. The specimen sequenced was naive CD4+ T cells sorted from blood. The receptors here all came from a young man in good health. Both conserved end residues are part of each CDR3. Each record gives: clone size, D gene, J gene, V gene, CDR3 protein, CDR3 DNA. The D gene is left open where the match is weak. Only some rows state a clone size, as once, few, many or a class for expanded clones.

>.|.|TRBJ2-1|TRBV7-2
CASSPLLTEQFF
TGTGCCAGCAGCCCGCTATTGACTGAGCAGTTCTTC
>.|.|TRBJ2-4|TRBV7-2
CASSLVVGPIQYF
TGTGCCAGCAGCTTAGTGGTAGGCCCCATTCAGTACTTC
>.|TRBD2|TRBJ2-1|TRBV6-6
CASILPGGDEQFF
TGTGCCAGCATTTTACCGGGGGGGGATGAGCAGTTCTTC
>.|.|TRBJ2-3|TRBV11-2
CASRRDSVTQYF
TGTGCCAGCAGGCGGGACAGTGTGACGCAGTATTTT
>.|.|TRBJ1-5|TRBV28
CASSFGGVDQPQHF
TGTGCCAGCAGTTTTGGGGGGGTAGATCAGCCCCAGCATTTT
>.|TRBD1|TRBJ1-2|TRBV5-4
CASSETGRYGYTF
TGTGCCTCCTCCGAGACAGGGCGTTATGGCTACACCTTC
>.|TRBD2|TRBJ2-7|TRBV5-4
CASSPETSSYEQYF
TGTGCCAGCAGCCCCGAGACTAGCAGCTACGAGCAGTACTTC
>once|TRBD1|TRBJ1-2|TRBV19
CASRRTGGPLYYGYTF
TGTGCCAGTAGAAGGACAGGGGGGCCCCTCTACTATGGCTACACCTTC
>.|.|TRBJ2-2|TRBV11-2
CASSPAGELFF
TGTGCCAGCAGCCCCGCCGGGGAGCTGTTTTTT
>.|TRBD2|TRBJ2-5|TRBV5-1
CASSRGGLEETQYF
TGCGCCAGCAGCCGGGGGGGACTAGAAGAGACCCAGTACTTC
>.|.|TRBJ1-3|TRBV19
CASRPDTPGDGAVSGNTIYF
TGTGCCAGTAGACCGGACACTCCGGGGGACGGGGCGGTTTCTGGAAACACCATATATTTT
>.|TRBD1|TRBJ1-1|TRBV18
CASSPTIKPGQEAFF
TGTGCCAGCTCACCTACGATAAAACCGGGACAGGAAGCTTTCTTT
>.|.|TRBJ1-5|TRBV19
CASSIAGVGGNQPQHF
TGTGCCAGTAGTATTGCGGGGGTGGGAGGCAATCAGCCCCAGCATTTT
>.|.|TRBJ2-3|TRBV14
CASSLAGTDTQYF
TGTGCCAGCAGCCTCGCCGGCACAGATACGCAGTATTTT
>.|.|TRBJ1-2|TRBV19
CASSMGGKSYGYTF
TGTGCCAGTAGTATGGGAGGAAAGAGCTATGGCTACACCTTC
>.|.|TRBJ2-7|TRBV29-1
CSVKTGTPSYEQYF
TGCAGCGTGAAAACCGGGACACCCTCCTACGAGCAGTACTTC
>.|TRBD1|TRBJ1-2|TRBV7-9
CASSLDLGQGPYGYTF
TGTGCCAGCAGCTTGGACCTCGGACAGGGTCCGTATGGCTACACCTTC
>.|.|TRBJ2-2|TRBV5-5
CASIQGVPGTGELFF
TGTGCCAGCATCCAAGGGGTTCCTGGCACCGGGGAGCTGTTTTTT
>.|.|TRBJ2-4|TRBV7-3
CASSFKRENIQYF
TGTGCCAGCAGCTTCAAGCGGGAAAACATTCAGTACTTC
>.|TRBD1|TRBJ1-2|TRBV28
CASTPRGRGWGGYTF
TGTGCCAGCACCCCACGGGGCAGGGGGTGGGGTGGCTACACCTTC
>.|TRBD2|TRBJ2-7|TRBV5-1
CASSDLAGANEQYF
TGCGCCAGCAGCGACCTAGCGGGAGCGAACGAGCAGTACTTC
>once|.|TRBJ2-1|TRBV15
CATSRDSSSYNEQFF
TGTGCCACCAGCAGAGACAGCAGCTCCTACAATGAGCAGTTCTTC
>once|TRBD2|TRBJ2-2|TRBV11-2
CATGLAGGRVGELFF
TGTGCCACAGGACTAGCGGGAGGGCGCGTCGGGGAGCTGTTTTTT
>.|TRBD2|TRBJ2-3|TRBV11-2
CASSRAAGIDTQYF
TGTGCCAGCAGCCGCGCAGCGGGAATAGATACGCAGTATTTT
>.|TRBD1|TRBJ1-2|TRBV9
CASSAHHPGGGHGYTF
TGTGCCAGCAGCGCCCACCACCCAGGGGGCGGACATGGCTACACCTTC
>.|TRBD1|TRBJ1-1|TRBV19
CASSILLGQGDTEAFF
TGTGCCAGTAGTATCCTTCTGGGACAGGGGGACACTGAAGCTTTCTTT
>.|.|TRBJ2-3|TRBV9
CASSVVPGPAMVTQYF
TGTGCCAGCAGCGTAGTTCCGGGACCGGCAATGGTTACGCAGTATTTT
>.|.|TRBJ2-4|TRBV27
CASSLESGLNIQYF
TGTGCCAGCAGTTTAGAGTCAGGATTAAACATTCAGTACTTC
>.|TRBD1|TRBJ2-2|TRBV19
CASTTNTGGALPGELFF
TGTGCCAGTACGACAAATACAGGGGGCGCGTTGCCCGGGGAGCTGTTTTTT
>.|TRBD1|TRBJ1-5|TRBV28
CASSPGTGGAQPQHF
TGTGCCAGCAGCCCCGGGACAGGGGGCGCGCAGCCCCAGCATTTT
>.|.|TRBJ2-5|TRBV7-9
CASSLIGGPPDQETQYF
TGTGCCAGCAGCTTAATTGGGGGACCCCCCGACCAAGAGACCCAGTACTTC
>.|.|TRBJ2-1|TRBV6-5
CASSYTSQGSKQFF
TGTGCCAGCAGTTATACTAGCCAGGGTAGTAAGCAGTTCTTC
>.|TRBD1|TRBJ1-3|TRBV6-5
CASSYSGTGNGNTIYF
TGTGCCAGCAGTTACTCTGGGACAGGGAATGGAAACACCATATATTTT
>.|TRBD1|TRBJ2-7|TRBV9
CASSVGATGAESYEQYF
TGTGCCAGCAGCGTAGGGGCGACAGGGGCAGAAAGCTACGAGCAGTACTTC
>.|.|TRBJ2-3|TRBV10-2
CASSWSGPSTDTQYF
TGCGCCAGCAGCTGGAGCGGCCCTAGCACAGATACGCAGTATTTT
>.|.|TRBJ2-5|TRBV7-6
CASSPFQETQYF
TGTGCCAGCAGCCCCTTCCAAGAGACCCAGTACTTC
>.|.|TRBJ1-5|TRBV10-3
CASRTREGNNQPQHF
TGTGCCAGCCGGACAAGGGAAGGGAACAATCAGCCCCAGCATTTT
>.|.|TRBJ2-5|TRBV28
CASSITTTPQRAQYF
TGTGCCAGCAGCATCACTACTACCCCGCAAAGGGCCCAGTACTTC
>.|.|TRBJ2-2|TRBV28
CASSSYDHNTGELFF
TGTGCCAGCAGTTCTTATGACCATAACACCGGGGAGCTGTTTTTT
>.|TRBD1|TRBJ1-1|TRBV5-1
CASSPGGSTEAFF
TGCGCCAGCAGCCCAGGGGGTAGTACCGAAGCTTTCTTT
>once|.|TRBJ1-2|TRBV18
CASSPPEFPNGYTF
TGTGCCAGCTCACCACCTGAGTTTCCAAATGGCTACACCTTC